This is a list of T cell receptor beta chains from one sample in a study of CD8 T cells in Susac syndrome. TCRdb re-derived calls from the immunoSEQ multiplex PCR reads in MiXCR, one entry per CDR3 protein. The data hold fewer than 150,000 distinct CDR3 sequences, with around 91% observed a single time. The sample taken for sequencing was CD8+ T cells from PBMCs. The receptor source for this set is a human donor with multiple sclerosis. CDR3s include the opening cysteine and the closing phenylalanine or tryptophan. Fields, in order: V gene, J gene, D gene, clone size, CDR3 protein, CDR3 DNA. The D gene is left open where the match is weak. A clone size is listed for some rows: how often the clone was seen (once, few, many), or a class if it is expanded.

TRBV20-1	TRBJ1-2	NA	NA	CSAFGLGFRDYGYTF	TGCAGTGCCTTCGGATTGGGTTTCAGGGACTATGGCTACACCTTC
TRBV14	TRBJ2-7	NA	NA	CASSHPGINSYEQYF	TGTGCCAGCAGCCATCCAGGGATTAACTCCTACGAGCAGTACTTC
TRBV7-2	TRBJ2-7	TRBD1	few	CASSPMADRAGEQYF	TGTGCCAGCAGCCCCATGGCCGACAGGGCCGGGGAGCAGTACTTC
TRBV12-3/TRBV12-4	TRBJ2-2	NA	few	CASSLEGFGELFF	TGTGCCAGCAGTTTGGAGGGGTTTGGGGAGCTGTTTTTT
TRBV20-1	TRBJ2-1	NA	NA	CSAPRGELNEQFF	TGCAGTGCTCCAAGGGGAGAGCTCAATGAGCAGTTCTTC
TRBV4-3	TRBJ2-7	NA	NA	CASSQVMGESYEQYF	TGCGCCAGCAGCCAAGTTATGGGAGAGTCCTACGAGCAGTACTTC
TRBV27	TRBJ2-7	NA	NA	CASRPSGHPYEQYF	TGTGCCAGCAGACCCTCGGGACACCCCTACGAGCAGTACTTC
TRBV5-6	TRBJ2-1	NA	NA	CASSLGVALHEQFF	TGTGCCAGCAGCTTGGGAGTAGCGCTTCATGAGCAGTTCTTC
TRBV27	TRBJ1-4	NA	NA	CASRATNEKLFF	TGTGCCAGCAGAGCAACTAATGAAAAACTGTTTTTT
TRBV7-2	TRBJ2-7	NA	NA	CASSPASYEQYF	TGTGCCAGCAGCCCTGCCAGCTACGAGCAGTACTTC
TRBV7-8	TRBJ1-5	NA	NA	CASSLAITPVTQHF	TGTGCCAGCAGCTTAGCTATAACACCCGTGACCCAGCATTTT
TRBV6-1	TRBJ2-7	NA	few	CASSQADYEQYF	TGTGCCAGCAGTCAGGCAGACTACGAGCAGTACTTC
TRBV5-6	TRBJ1-6	TRBD1	NA	CASSDQTGGLNSPLHF	TGTGCCAGCAGCGATCAGACAGGGGGTTTGAATTCACCCCTCCACTTT
TRBV5-1	TRBJ2-7	TRBD1	NA	CASRDGTGGHEQYF	TGCGCCAGCAGAGATGGGACAGGGGGACACGAGCAGTACTTC
TRBV7-9	TRBJ2-7	NA	NA	CASSLSPFYEQYF	TGTGCCAGCAGCTTATCCCCTTTCTACGAGCAGTACTTC
TRBV6-2/TRBV6-3	TRBJ2-2	TRBD2	NA	CASSFRTSGSSPNTGELFF	TGTGCCAGCAGTTTCCGGACTAGCGGGAGTTCTCCGAACACCGGGGAGCTGTTTTTT
TRBV9	TRBJ2-1	NA	NA	CASSVVTGNEQFF	TGTGCCAGCAGCGTAGTTACCGGCAATGAGCAGTTCTTC
TRBV14	TRBJ2-5	NA	NA	CASSPRTATLEETQYF	TGTGCCAGCAGCCCTCGGACAGCAACGCTGGAAGAGACCCAGTACTTC
TRBV2	TRBJ1-5	TRBD1	NA	CASSPIPDREFVEPQHF	TGTGCCAGCAGCCCCATTCCGGACAGGGAGTTCGTGGAGCCCCAGCATTTT
TRBV19	TRBJ2-4	NA	NA	CASSWALENIQYF	TGTGCCAGTAGTTGGGCTCTGGAAAACATTCAGTACTTC
TRBV4-1	TRBJ2-7	NA	NA	CASSPTVGTYEQYF	TGCGCCAGCAGCCCGACAGTCGGTACCTACGAGCAGTACTTC
TRBV19	TRBJ1-5	NA	once	CASSPLQGNQPQHF	TGTGCCAGTAGTCCGTTGCAGGGGAACCAGCCCCAGCATTTT
TRBV5-1	TRBJ2-5	TRBD2	once	CASSFASGRAETQYF	TGCGCCAGCAGCTTCGCTAGCGGGAGGGCGGAGACCCAGTACTTC
TRBV7-8	TRBJ2-2	TRBD2	once	CASSWGGGNTGELFF	TGTGCCAGCAGCTGGGGCGGGGGGAACACCGGGGAGCTGTTTTTT
TRBV7-2	TRBJ2-7	TRBD2	NA	CASSLTSGRAYEQHF	TGTGCCAGCAGCCTCACTAGCGGGAGGGCGTACGAGCAGCACTTC
TRBV20-1	TRBJ2-7	NA	NA	CSAEGEGNPYEQYF	TGCAGTGCTGAGGGGGAGGGAAACCCCTACGAGCAGTACTTC
TRBV7-9	TRBJ2-5	TRBD2	NA	CASSWTSGQETQYF	TGTGCCAGCAGCTGGACTAGCGGGCAAGAGACCCAGTACTTC
TRBV5-1	TRBJ1-2	NA	NA	CASSLEERVGYTF	TGCGCCAGCAGCTTGGAGGAGAGGGTAGGCTACACCTTC
TRBV27	TRBJ1-5	TRBD1	NA	CASSTTGRQPQHF	TGTGCCAGCAGTACGACAGGGCGACAGCCCCAGCATTTT
TRBV7-9	TRBJ2-3	NA	NA	CASSLPTRGLLGPDTQYF	TGTGCCAGCAGCCTACCTACCCGGGGACTCCTGGGGCCAGATACGCAGTATTTT
TRBV27	TRBJ1-6	NA	NA	CASSGLMSGRYNSPLHF	TGTGCCAGCAGTGGGTTAATGAGCGGGAGATATAATTCACCCCTCCACTTT
TRBV3-1	TRBJ2-2	NA	NA	CASSQRRGQVTGELFF	TGTGCCAGCAGCCAACGGAGGGGGCAGGTCACCGGGGAGCTGTTTTTT
TRBV7-9	TRBJ1-2	NA	NA	CASSLVQGTHGYTF	TGTGCCAGCAGCTTAGTGCAGGGAACCCATGGCTACACCTTC
TRBV27	TRBJ2-4	NA	once	CASNSGPGTKNIQYF	TGTGCCAGCAACAGCGGACCTGGAACCAAAAACATTCAGTACTTC
TRBV7-9	TRBJ1-2	TRBD1	NA	CASTSGGGHGYTF	TGTGCCAGCACCTCAGGGGGAGGGCATGGCTACACCTTC
TRBV7-9	TRBJ2-1	TRBD1	NA	CASRRQGSSYNEQFF	TGTGCCAGCAGACGACAGGGGAGCTCCTACAATGAGCAGTTCTTC
TRBV4-1	TRBJ2-7	NA	NA	CASSQGILGDYEQYF	TGCGCCAGCAGCCAAGGGATCCTGGGGGACTACGAGCAGTACTTC
TRBV3-1	TRBJ1-2	NA	NA	CASSPTVPPDGSYRYGYTF	TGTGCCAGCAGCCCCACCGTACCCCCGGACGGATCGTACCGATATGGCTACACCTTC
TRBV29-1	TRBJ2-2	NA	NA	CSVGAYNTGELFF	TGCAGCGTTGGGGCCTATAACACCGGGGAGCTGTTTTTT
TRBV7-9	TRBJ1-1	NA	NA	CASSPRTESTEAFF	TGTGCCAGCAGCCCCCGGACAGAGAGCACTGAAGCTTTCTTT
TRBV10-3	TRBJ2-7	NA	NA	CAISESANEQYF	TGTGCCATCAGTGAGTCGGCGAACGAGCAGTACTTC
TRBV7-9	TRBJ1-2	TRBD1	NA	CASSIDRGDGYTF	TGTGCCAGCAGCATAGACAGGGGCGATGGCTACACCTTC
TRBV27	TRBJ1-1	TRBD1	NA	CASSLKQGATEAFF	TGTGCCAGCAGTTTAAAACAGGGGGCCACTGAAGCTTTCTTT
TRBV30	TRBJ2-1	TRBD2	NA	CAWKGLAGLQFF	TGTGCCTGGAAGGGACTAGCGGGATTACAGTTCTTC
TRBV4-1	TRBJ2-7	TRBD2	NA	CASSPFTGTSGSEQYF	TGCGCCAGCAGCCCCTTCACCGGGACTAGCGGGAGCGAGCAGTACTTC
TRBV14	TRBJ2-1	NA	NA	CASSQQVSWHEQFF	TGTGCCAGCAGCCAACAGGTCTCCTGGCATGAGCAGTTCTTC
TRBV7-9	TRBJ2-7	NA	NA	CASSRGAEQYF	TGTGCCAGCAGCAGAGGGGCCGAGCAGTACTTC
TRBV27	TRBJ1-5	NA	NA	CASSFRGGQPQHF	TGTGCCAGCAGTTTCAGGGGTGGTCAGCCCCAGCATTTT
TRBV30	TRBJ2-1	NA	NA	CAWSIGAGSNEQFF	TGTGCCTGGAGTATTGGTGCAGGGTCCAATGAGCAGTTCTTC
TRBV20-1	TRBJ2-5	TRBD1	NA	CSVEPRGREETQYF	TGCAGTGTAGAACCCAGGGGGAGAGAAGAGACCCAGTACTTC
TRBV2	TRBJ1-1	NA	once	CASIEGRTGSEAFF	TGTGCCAGCATCGAAGGTAGAACGGGCTCTGAAGCTTTCTTT
TRBV19	TRBJ2-4	TRBD1	NA	CASSIALLDRGDIQYF	TGTGCCAGTAGTATAGCCTTGTTGGACAGGGGCGACATTCAGTACTTC
TRBV9	TRBJ2-7	NA	once	CASSVISGDYEQYF	TGTGCCAGCAGCGTAATATCGGGAGACTACGAGCAGTACTTC
TRBV27	TRBJ2-7	NA	NA	CASSSGLAAEQYF	TGTGCCAGCAGTTCGGGCCTAGCAGCCGAGCAGTACTTC
TRBV28	TRBJ2-5	NA	NA	CASRSEEFGETQYF	TGTGCCAGCAGGTCAGAGGAATTTGGAGAGACCCAGTACTTC
TRBV30	TRBJ2-7	NA	NA	CAWSGFSYEQYF	TGTGCCTGGAGCGGATTCTCCTACGAGCAGTACTTC
TRBV13	TRBJ2-3	TRBD2	NA	CASSSAGLAVTDTQYF	TGTGCCAGCAGCTCCGCCGGGCTAGCGGTCACAGATACGCAGTATTTT
TRBV9	TRBJ1-3	NA	NA	CASSVGWGDTIYF	TGTGCCAGCAGCGTTGGGTGGGGTGACACCATATATTTT
TRBV27	TRBJ2-1	TRBD2	NA	CASSAESTGRAYNEQFF	TGTGCCAGCAGTGCCGAGTCAACCGGGAGGGCCTACAATGAGCAGTTCTTC
TRBV19	TRBJ1-5	NA	NA	CASSIQHNQPQHF	TGTGCCAGTAGCATACAACACAATCAGCCCCAGCATTTT